This T cell receptor beta chain was documented in a study of regulatory T cells in long-lasting Graves disease. Background on the study: Positivity for TSH receptor antibodies plus over 5 years of antithyroid drugs meant persistent Graves' disease.

CDR3-region Arm-PCR and iRepertoire HTBI primers produced the TCR beta libraries. TCRdb ran MiXCR on the multiplex PCR reads and lists one entry per CDR3 protein. Among some 370,000 distinct CDR3 sequences, roughly 25% were seen once, and the ten largest hold approximately 28%. V was shortened by 3 bases and J by 1 base, with 12 bases between the two germline ends. CDR1 and CDR2 (germline): MDHEN, SYDVKM. The length of the CDR3 is 16 residues. Specified time point: persistent/refractory GD, antithyroid drugs over 5 years with positive TRAb. RNA isolated from PBMCs was used to make the TCR library. An endocrinology department in Xi'an, China, supplied the patients. Around 8.2 milliliters of peripheral blood went into EDTA tubes. Study results and limitations: Persistent disease showed a preference for TRBV28, TRBJ1-2 and TRBJ2-5.

Ten or more counts support this clonotype. Its specificity is not known. The receptor was isolated from a woman aged 40 to 50 with Graves disease. The chain joins TRBV28 to TRBJ1-4; tentatively, D is TRBD1 (6 bases). The starting material was peripheral blood mononuclear cells (PBMCs), obtained when the disease was refractory, from a patient treated with antithyroid drugs. The CDR3 sequence: CASSFRQALTNEKLFF. The CDR3, as DNA: TGTGCCAGCAGTTTCAGACAGGCACTAACTAATGAAAAACTGTTTTTT.